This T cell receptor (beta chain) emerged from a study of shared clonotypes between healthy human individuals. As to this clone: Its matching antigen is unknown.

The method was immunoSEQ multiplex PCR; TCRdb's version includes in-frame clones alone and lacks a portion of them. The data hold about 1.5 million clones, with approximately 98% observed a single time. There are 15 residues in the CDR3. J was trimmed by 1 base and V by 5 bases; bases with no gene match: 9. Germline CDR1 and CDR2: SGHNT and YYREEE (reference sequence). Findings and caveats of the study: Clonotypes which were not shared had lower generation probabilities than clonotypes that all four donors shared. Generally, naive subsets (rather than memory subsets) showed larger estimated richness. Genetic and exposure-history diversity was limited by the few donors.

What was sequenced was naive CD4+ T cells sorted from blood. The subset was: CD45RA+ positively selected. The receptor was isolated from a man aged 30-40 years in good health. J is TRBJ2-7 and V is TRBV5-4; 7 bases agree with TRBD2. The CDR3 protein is CASSPSGGVSYEQYF. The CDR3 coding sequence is TGTGCCAGCAGTCCATCTGGGGGGGTTTCCTACGAGCAGTACTTC.